Here is one T cell receptor (beta chain) with its context. Its antigen specificity is not known. Base-call qualities are not available, and no considerably larger clone is one nucleotide away. The data were produced on an Illumina HiSeq 2500. Quantitative 5'-RACE with molecular barcodes was the method used to prepare the TCR beta libraries. Turning to the authors' computational methods: To identify disease-linked TCR variants, a new computational method was used, one built on a probabilistic model of VDJ rearrangement. TCRdb cleaned the public reads at Q25 with fastp, built clones with MiXCR and kept in-frame beta chains. Merged by CDR3 protein, the rows form single entries marked with the most common genes and DNA. TCRdb assigned the V and J calls; the authors' analysis was not used. Counted in this sample were roughly 300,000 distinct CDR3 sequences; 6.5% to 10% of them appeared once. Less than 15% of the sample is held by the ten biggest clonotypes.

The data derive from a study of CD8 T cells in ankylosing spondylitis listed by TCRdb under 2017. About the full investigation: T cell receptor beta repertoires were profiled in healthy donors and ankylosing spondylitis patients so that disease-linked TCR variants could be found. Samples of peripheral blood were taken, and for ankylosing spondylitis patients, synovial fluid was collected as well. The full study cohort was made up of under 30 ankylosing spondylitis patients and roughly 100 healthy donors. What the research found in general, with its limitations: Some of the motif variants had been reported before in the synovial fluid and blood of reactive arthritis patients, a finding that suggests common disease-initiation mechanisms. Significant enrichment of the disease-linked clones was reported in matched synovial fluid samples from ankylosing spondylitis patients. In peripheral blood, the disease-linked clones were found at relatively low frequencies and had a CD8+ phenotype. Blood from ankylosing spondylitis patients appeared to be characterized by a TCR beta motif composed of 7 to 9 highly homologous amino acid variants.

From its cysteine to its phenylalanine, the CDR3 spans 15 amino acids. CDR3 DNA only is kept here, 45 bases in frame from base 1. For CDR1 and CDR2, the germline V gene lists SGHVS and FQNEAQ. The trim is 0 bases for V and 4 bases for J, with a gap of 10 bases between the germline ends. The clonotype comes from a male donor with ankylosing spondylitis. The V and J genes are TRBV7-8 and TRBJ1-5; the D gene is possibly TRBD1, with 5 bases matching. Source material: blood, either unsorted or a sorted T cell fraction (not recorded which). The CDR3 corresponds to CASSLAQAGNQPQHF. In nucleotide form, the sequence is TGTGCCAGCAGCTTAGCGCAGGCAGGGAATCAGCCCCAGCATTTT.